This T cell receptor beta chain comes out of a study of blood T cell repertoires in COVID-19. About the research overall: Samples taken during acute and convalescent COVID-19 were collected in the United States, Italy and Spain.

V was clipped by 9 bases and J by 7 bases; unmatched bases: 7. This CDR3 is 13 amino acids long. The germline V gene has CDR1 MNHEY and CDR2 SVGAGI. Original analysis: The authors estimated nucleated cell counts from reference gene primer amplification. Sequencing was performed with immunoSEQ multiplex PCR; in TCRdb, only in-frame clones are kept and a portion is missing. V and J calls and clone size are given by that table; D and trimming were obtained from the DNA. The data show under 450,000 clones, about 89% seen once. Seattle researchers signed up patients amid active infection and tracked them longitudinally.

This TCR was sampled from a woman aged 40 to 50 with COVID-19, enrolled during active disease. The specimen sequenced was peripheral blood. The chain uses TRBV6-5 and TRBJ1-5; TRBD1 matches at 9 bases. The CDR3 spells CASGDRVSQPQHF. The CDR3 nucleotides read TGTGCCAGTGGGGACAGGGTTAGCCAGCCCCAGCATTTT.